What follows is one T cell receptor beta chain and its context. The target antigen is unknown. This sample stems from a study of cytomegalovirus exposure and HLA in healthy donors. Study background: When 350 to 500 donors were genotyped, approximately 80% of them were found to fall in the Caucasian-associated ancestry cluster. General study results and limits: The productive fraction for most TCR beta V segments was about 87% or about 30% in an earlier analysis. Immune exposure information available was restricted to CMV serostatus. In a later analysis, an Asian-associated ancestry cluster reportedly showed fewer N-insertions than the 666-donor mean.

Primers: 60 Vbeta forward and 13 Jbeta reverse. Assay: immunoSEQ multiplex PCR; the TCRdb copy retains only in-frame clones and omits some. Of around 140,000 clones detected, approximately 78% appear once; the ten largest clones hold around 2.9%. V shed 2 bases and J shed 2 bases, with 6 bases lying between them. CDR1 and CDR2 (germline): MNHEY, SMNVEV (reference sequence). The CDR3 spans 13 residues. Sequenced material: PBMCs. The source of this sequence is a female donor in good health and CMV-seronegative. The chain joins TRBV27 to TRBJ1-2, with no clear D. The CDR3 loop is CASSLGQNYGYTF. The CDR3 nucleotides read TGTGCCAGCAGTTTAGGCCAGAACTATGGCTACACCTTC.